The present T cell receptor (beta chain) was sequenced within a study of blood T cell repertoires in COVID-19. In its sample, this clone was seen once. Produced via immunoSEQ multiplex PCR; TCRdb's table is partial and in-frame only. The repertoire holds 150,000 to 200,000 clones, with roughly 90% as singletons. The sample comprised peripheral blood. This TCR came from a man aged 45-60 years with acute or convalescent COVID-19.

The CDR3 is CASSPGESRGGETQYF. The CDR3 DNA is TGTGCCAGCAGCCCGGGGGAGTCGAGGGGCGGTGAGACCCAGTACTTC. The chain couples TRBV4-2 to TRBJ2-5; tentative D call: TRBD2 (6 bases). The length of the CDR3 is 16 residues. With 4 bases removed from V and 5 bases from J, the gap between germline ends came to 20 bases. CDR1 is LGHNA, CDR2 YNFKEQ, per germline.